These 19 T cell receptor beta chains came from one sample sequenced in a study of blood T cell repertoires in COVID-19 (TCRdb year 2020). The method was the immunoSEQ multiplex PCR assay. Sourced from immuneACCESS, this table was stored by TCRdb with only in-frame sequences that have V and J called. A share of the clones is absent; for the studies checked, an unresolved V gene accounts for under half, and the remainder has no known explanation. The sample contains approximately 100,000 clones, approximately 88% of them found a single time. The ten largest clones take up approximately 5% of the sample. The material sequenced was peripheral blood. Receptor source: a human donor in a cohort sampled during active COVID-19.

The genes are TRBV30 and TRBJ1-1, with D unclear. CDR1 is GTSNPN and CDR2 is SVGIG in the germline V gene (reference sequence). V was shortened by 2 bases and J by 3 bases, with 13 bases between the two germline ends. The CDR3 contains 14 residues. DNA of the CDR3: TGTGCCTGGAGTAATGTGCCGGTGGACACTGAAGCTTTCTTT. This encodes CAWSNVPVDTEAFF.

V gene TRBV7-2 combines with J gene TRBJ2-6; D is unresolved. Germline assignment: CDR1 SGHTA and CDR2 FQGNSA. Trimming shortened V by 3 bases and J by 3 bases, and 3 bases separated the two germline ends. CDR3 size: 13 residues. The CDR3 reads CASSFYGANVLTF. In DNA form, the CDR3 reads TGTGCCAGCAGCTTTTATGGGGCCAACGTCCTGACTTTC.

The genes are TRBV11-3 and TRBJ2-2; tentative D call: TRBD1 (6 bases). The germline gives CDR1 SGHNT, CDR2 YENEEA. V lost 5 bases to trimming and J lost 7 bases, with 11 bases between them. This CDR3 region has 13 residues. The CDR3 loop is CASSRNRDGELFF. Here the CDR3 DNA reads TGTGCCAGCAGCCGCAACAGGGACGGGGAGCTGTTTTTT. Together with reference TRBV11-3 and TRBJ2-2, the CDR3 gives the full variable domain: EAGVVQSPRYKIIEKKQPVAFWCNPISGHNTLYWYLQNLGQGPELLIRYENEEAVDDSQLPKDRFSAERLKGVDSTLKIQPAELGDSAVYLCASSRNRDGELFFGEGSRLTVL.

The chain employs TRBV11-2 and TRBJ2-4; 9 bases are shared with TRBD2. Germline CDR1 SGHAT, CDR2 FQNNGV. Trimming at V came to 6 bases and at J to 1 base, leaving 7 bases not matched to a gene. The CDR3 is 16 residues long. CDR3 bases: TGTGCCAGCAGGTCACTGCGGGAGGGGGCCAAAAACATTCAGTACTTC. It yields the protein CASRSLREGAKNIQYF.

The CDR3 protein is CASTPSIGGSSRGTQYF. CDR3 in DNA: TGTGCCAGCACCCCATCCATCGGGGGTTCATCTCGGGGGACCCAGTACTTC. The chain has TRBV11-2 and TRBJ2-5; tentative D call: TRBD2 (6 bases). Germline CDR1 is SGHAT and CDR2 is FQNNGV. This CDR3 is 17 amino acids long. Trimming left V 7 bases short and J 7 bases short, with 28 bases between.

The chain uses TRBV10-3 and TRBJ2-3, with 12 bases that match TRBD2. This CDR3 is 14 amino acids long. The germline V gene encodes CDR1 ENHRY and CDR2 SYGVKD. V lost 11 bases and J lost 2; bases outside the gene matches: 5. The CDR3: CASRTSGATDTQYF. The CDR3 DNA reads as TGTGCCTCCCGGACTAGCGGGGCCACAGATACGCAGTATTTT.

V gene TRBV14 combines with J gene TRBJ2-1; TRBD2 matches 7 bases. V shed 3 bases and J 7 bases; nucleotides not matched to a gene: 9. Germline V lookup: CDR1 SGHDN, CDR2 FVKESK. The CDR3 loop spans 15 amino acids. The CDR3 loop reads CASSQTGTNSNEQFF. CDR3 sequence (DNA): TGTGCCAGCAGCCAGACCGGGACTAACTCTAATGAGCAGTTCTTC.

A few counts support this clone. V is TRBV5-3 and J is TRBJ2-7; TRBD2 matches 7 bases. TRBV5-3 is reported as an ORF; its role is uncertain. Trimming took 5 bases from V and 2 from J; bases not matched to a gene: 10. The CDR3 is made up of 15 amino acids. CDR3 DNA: TGTGCCAGAAGGGCCGATTTTGCGGGGGCCTACGAGCAGTACTTC. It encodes CARRADFAGAYEQYF.

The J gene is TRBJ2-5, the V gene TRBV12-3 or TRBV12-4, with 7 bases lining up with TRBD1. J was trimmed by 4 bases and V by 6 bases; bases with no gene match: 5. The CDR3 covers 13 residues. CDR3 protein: CASRTTGPETQYF. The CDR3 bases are TGTGCCAGCAGGACGACAGGGCCAGAGACCCAGTACTTC.

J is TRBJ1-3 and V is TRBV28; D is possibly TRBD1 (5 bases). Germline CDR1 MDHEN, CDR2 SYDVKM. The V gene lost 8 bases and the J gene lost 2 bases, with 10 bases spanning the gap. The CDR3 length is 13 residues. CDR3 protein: CASRRGPGNTIYF. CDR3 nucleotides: TGTGCCAGCCGGCGGGGCCCTGGAAACACCATATATTTT.

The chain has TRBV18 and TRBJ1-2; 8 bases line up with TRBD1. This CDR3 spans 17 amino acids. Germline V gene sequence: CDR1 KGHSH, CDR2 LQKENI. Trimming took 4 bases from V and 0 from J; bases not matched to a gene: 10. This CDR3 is CASSQRSDRDSNYGYTF. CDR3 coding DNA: TGTGCCAGCTCACAGAGATCGGACAGGGACTCTAACTATGGCTACACCTTC.

The CDR3: CASRRQGENGYTF. DNA for the CDR3: TGTGCCAGCAGGAGACAGGGGGAAAATGGCTACACCTTC. V is TRBV6-5 and J is TRBJ1-2; 9 nucleotides match TRBD1. J was trimmed by 6 bases and V by 6 bases; bases with no gene match: 5. The CDR3 consists of 13 residues. Per the germline V gene, CDR1 is MNHEY and CDR2 is SVGAGI.

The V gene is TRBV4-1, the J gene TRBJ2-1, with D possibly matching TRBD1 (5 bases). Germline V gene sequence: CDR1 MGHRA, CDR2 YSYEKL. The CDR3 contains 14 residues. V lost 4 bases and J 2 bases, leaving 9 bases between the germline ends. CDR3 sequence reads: CASSPQTAYNEQFF. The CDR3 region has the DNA TGCGCCAGCAGCCCCCAGACAGCCTACAATGAGCAGTTCTTC.

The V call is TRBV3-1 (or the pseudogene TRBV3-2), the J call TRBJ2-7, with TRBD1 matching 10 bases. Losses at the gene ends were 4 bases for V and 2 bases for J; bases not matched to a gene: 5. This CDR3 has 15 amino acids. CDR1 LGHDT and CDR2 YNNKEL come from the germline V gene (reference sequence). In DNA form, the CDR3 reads TGTGCCAGCAGCCCCTGGACAGGGGGGGCCTACGAGCAGTACTTC. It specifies CASSPWTGGAYEQYF.

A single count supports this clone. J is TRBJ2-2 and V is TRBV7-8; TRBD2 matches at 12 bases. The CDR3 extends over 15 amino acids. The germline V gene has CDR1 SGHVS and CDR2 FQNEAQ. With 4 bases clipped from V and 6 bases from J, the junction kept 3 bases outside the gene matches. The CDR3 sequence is CASSSTSGSSGELFF. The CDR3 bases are TGTGCCAGCAGCTCGACTAGCGGGAGCTCCGGGGAGCTGTTTTTT.

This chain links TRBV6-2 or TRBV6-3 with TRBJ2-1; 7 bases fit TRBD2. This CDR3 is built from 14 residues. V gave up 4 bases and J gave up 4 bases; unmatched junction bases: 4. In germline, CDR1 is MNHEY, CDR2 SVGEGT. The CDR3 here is CASSFPGGYNEQFF. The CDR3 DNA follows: TGTGCCAGCAGTTTCCCGGGGGGTTACAATGAGCAGTTCTTC.

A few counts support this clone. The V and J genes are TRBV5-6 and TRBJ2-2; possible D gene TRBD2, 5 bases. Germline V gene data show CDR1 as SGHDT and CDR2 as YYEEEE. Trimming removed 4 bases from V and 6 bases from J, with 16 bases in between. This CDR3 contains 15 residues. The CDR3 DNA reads TGTGCCAGCAGCCCTGACGGGGAGAGGGCCGGGGAGCTGTTTTTT. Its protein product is CASSPDGERAGELFF.

CDR3 sequence (DNA): TGTGCCAGCAGCGCATCTGGGGGGTGGGGCGAGCAGTACTTC. This codes for CASSASGGWGEQYF. The chain couples TRBV9 to TRBJ2-7; weak D call: TRBD2 (6 bases). V was cut by 3 bases and J by 6 bases, with 16 bases left in between. The CDR3 runs to 14 residues. CDR1 is SGDLS and CDR2 is YYNGEE in the germline V gene. Using reference TRBV9 and TRBJ2-7 for the parts outside the CDR3, the full variable domain is DSGVTQTPKHLITATGQRVTLRCSPRSGDLSVYWYQQSLDQGLQFLIQYYNGEERAKGNILERFSAQQFPDLHSELNLSSLELGDSALYFCASSASGGWGEQYFGPGTRLTVT.

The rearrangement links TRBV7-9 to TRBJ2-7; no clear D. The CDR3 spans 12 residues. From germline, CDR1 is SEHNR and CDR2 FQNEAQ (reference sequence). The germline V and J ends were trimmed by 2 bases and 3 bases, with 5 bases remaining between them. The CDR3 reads CASSLSSYEQYF. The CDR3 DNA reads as TGTGCCAGCAGCTTATCCAGCTACGAGCAGTACTTC.